This TCR beta chain was observed in a study of CD8 T cells in ankylosing spondylitis. Study results and caveats: Both synovial fluid and blood in reactive arthritis had previously been reported to carry some motif variants. Clones linked with disease were CD8+ and fairly uncommon in the peripheral blood. One TCR beta motif, made up of about 8 highly homologous variants, appeared characteristic of ankylosing spondylitis blood. As reported, disease-linked clones showed significant enrichment in matched ankylosing spondylitis synovial fluid.

Quantitative 5'-RACE with molecular barcodes produced the TCR beta libraries. TCRdb independently ran MiXCR on the 5' RACE reads; one entry per CDR3 protein. The sample holds 750,000 to 850,000 distinct CDR3 sequences; 10% to 15% are singletons and the top ten take around 0.51%. Germline CDR1 and CDR2: SGHRS and YFSETQ. This CDR3 is 14 amino acids long. J lost 7 bases, V lost 5 bases, and 6 bases had no gene match. As regards this clonotype: Its antigen is currently unknown.

This chain joins TRBV5-1 and TRBJ1-4, with 9 bases identical to TRBD1. The sample taken for sequencing was blood, either unsorted or a sorted T cell fraction (not recorded which). The receptor comes from a male donor with ankylosing spondylitis. CDR3 amino acids: CASSTGTGTEKLFF. The CDR3 nucleotides read TGCGCCAGCAGTACCGGGACAGGGACTGAAAAACTGTTTTTT.